Reported below is one TCR beta chain. Its specific antigen is unknown. No base-level quality is on record; no much larger clone is a single base apart. Libraries were constructed by the immunoSEQ multiplex PCR assay. This immuneACCESS table, as held by TCRdb, lists in-frame sequences with V and J called but not all clones. Of the missing ones, under half trace to an unresolved V gene in checked studies; the others have no known cause. The sample table contains some 700,000 clones; only one count was recorded for around 89% of them. The ten top clones hold about 0.01% of the sample. The germline V gene specifies MNHEY as CDR1 and SVGAGI as CDR2. The CDR3 has 16 amino acids, counting the end cysteine and phenylalanine. The read is trimmed to its CDR3 DNA, 48 bases read in frame from base 1. V lost 2 bases and J lost 1 base, and the count of bases not matched to a germline gene is 8. The data originate from a study of shared T cell receptors in the human thymus (dated by TCRdb to about 2021). Describing the broader study: The study examined how self-reactive, shared T-cell receptor alpha chains are generated in the human thymus.

The same data also contributed to another study, on human thymus T cells. The second publication reports: Immunologically healthy infants undergoing open corrective cardiac surgery for congenital heart defects in Finland were used as donors. Thymus tissue was collected as surgical resects that were removed during corrective cardiac surgery. Usage of V and J gene segments appeared to be biased in both the thymic and the peripheral blood repertoires. Highly overlapping thymic TCR repertoires among unrelated individuals were reported in the related research. The study described the TCR alpha and beta repertoires in eight or nine infant thymus samples and a few matching peripheral blood samples. The infant donors were about 6 to 244 days old, and the cohort included six males and a couple of females. Thymocytes were released mechanically from tissue and stored at -70 °C as pellets of 10-30 million cells. Genomic DNA was extracted from frozen cell pellets with a QIAsymphony instrument. TCRB and TCRAD loci were amplified from a standardized quantity of quality-controlled genomic DNA using the immunoSEQ multiplex PCR assay. The amplicons spanned the V(D)J region and were long enough to cover the CDR3 and allow V and J genes to be identified. The amplicons were sequenced on an Illumina platform via the commercial immunoSEQ service. Primer bias and sequencing errors were corrected as previously described, and TCRAD and TCRB were defined on the basis of the IMGT database. immunoSEQ Analyzer 3.0 and VDJTools were used for repertoire analysis, which covered basic statistics, V/J segment usage, diversity estimates, rarefaction and pairwise overlap. To estimate diversity, the Chao1, ChaoE, Efron-Thisted, Shannon and inverse Simpson indices were applied, and diversity was also estimated on datasets down-sampled to the smallest sample. Repertoire overlap was assessed by strict matching of CDR3 nucleotide sequence, V gene and J gene, and clustering was done by Jaccard-based multidimensional scaling. On average, thymus samples yielded roughly 800,000 unique TCRB clonotypes, whereas blood samples yielded some 85,000.

The sample was thymocytes. The rearrangement joined TRBV6-5 to TRBJ2-7; a stretch of 7 junction bases matches TRBD2. The source of this sequence is a boy under two years old with a congenital heart defect. Donor details come from another sample of the same person, matched by shared clones. The CDR3 region reads CASSYDPSGKSYEQYF. The sequenced DNA is TGTGCCAGCAGTTACGACCCTAGCGGCAAATCCTACGAGCAGTACTTC.